These 6 T cell receptor beta chains came from one sample sequenced in a study of blood T cell repertoires in COVID-19. Sequenced by immunoSEQ multiplex PCR; TCRdb stores in-frame clones only, minus some. Of about 170,000 clones listed, over 80% were seen once; the top ten hold roughly a tenth. Sequenced material: peripheral blood. The receptors were sampled from a woman aged 80 or older with active or convalescent COVID-19.

This clone was counted a single time. The chain carries TRBV18 and TRBJ1-3; D might be TRBD1 (6 bases). Germline CDR1 is KGHSH and CDR2 is LQKENI. The V gene lost 4 bases and the J gene lost 0 bases, with 19 bases spanning the gap. This CDR3 has 18 residues. CDR3 in amino acids: CASSLSHAGGGSGNTIYF. Written as DNA, the CDR3 is TGTGCCAGCTCACTTTCCCACGCGGGGGGCGGCTCTGGAAACACCATATATTTT.

The chain couples TRBV9 to TRBJ2-7, with D uncertain. The germline V and J ends were trimmed by 3 bases and 2 bases, with 12 bases remaining between them. The CDR3 is made up of 14 amino acids. CDR1 SGDLS and CDR2 YYNGEE come from the germline V gene. The CDR3, as DNA: TGTGCCAGCAGCGAGCAGCCGGGTCCCTACGAGCAGTACTTC. Residues: CASSEQPGPYEQYF.

The CDR3 coding sequence is TGCGCCAGCAGCCGAGAGACAGGGTATTCCTACGAGCAGTACTTC. It specifies CASSRETGYSYEQYF. This chain links TRBV4-1 with TRBJ2-7; 7 positions agree with TRBD1. CDR3 length: 15 residues. V gave up 4 bases and J gave up 1 base; unmatched junction bases: 7. Germline CDR1 reads MGHRA; CDR2 reads YSYEKL.

This chain joins TRBV7-8 and TRBJ1-1, with TRBD1 matching over 8 bases. After removal of 5 bases from V and 1 base from J, the junction contained 6 bases not matched to a gene. The CDR3 totals 15 residues. Per germline, CDR1 SGHVS and CDR2 FQNEAQ. CDR3 amino acids: CASSPHRGGNTEAFF. DNA of the CDR3: TGTGCCAGCAGCCCTCACAGGGGGGGGAACACTGAAGCTTTCTTT.

This clone was picked up one time. The chain employs TRBV13 and TRBJ2-5, with D possibly TRBD2 on 6 matching bases. V was pared by 5 bases and J by 5 bases, with 15 bases between. This CDR3 has 14 residues. The germline CDR1 and CDR2 sequences are PRHDT and FYEKMQ (reference sequence). CDR3 DNA sequence: TGTGCCAGCAGCAGAACGGGAGTGGGGGAGACCCAGTACTTC. Amino acid sequence: CASSRTGVGETQYF.

The CDR3 coding sequence is TGTGCCTACGGCTCCCCGGGTGGAAACACCATATATTTT. Its protein product is CAYGSPGGNTIYF. The rearrangement uses TRBV2 and TRBJ1-3; D is ambiguous. This CDR3 has 13 residues. Germline lookup yields CDR1 SNHLY and CDR2 FYNNEI. The V gene lost 11 bases and the J gene lost 3 bases, with 14 bases spanning the gap.